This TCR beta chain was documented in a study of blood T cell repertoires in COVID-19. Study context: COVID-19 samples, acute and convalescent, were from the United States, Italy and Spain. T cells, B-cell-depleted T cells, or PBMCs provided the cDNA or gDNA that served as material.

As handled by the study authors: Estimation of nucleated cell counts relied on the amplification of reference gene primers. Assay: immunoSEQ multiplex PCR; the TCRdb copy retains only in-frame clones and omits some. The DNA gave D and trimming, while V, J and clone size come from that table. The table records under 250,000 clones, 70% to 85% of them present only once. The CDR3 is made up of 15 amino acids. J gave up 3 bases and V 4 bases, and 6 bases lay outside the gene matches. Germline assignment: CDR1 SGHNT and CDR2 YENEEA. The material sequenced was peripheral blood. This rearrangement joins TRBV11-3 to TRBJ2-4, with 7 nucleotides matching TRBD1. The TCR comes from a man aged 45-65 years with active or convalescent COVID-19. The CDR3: CASSSTGTDKNIQYF. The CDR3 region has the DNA TGTGCCAGCAGCTCCACCGGGACAGACAAAAACATTCAGTACTTC.